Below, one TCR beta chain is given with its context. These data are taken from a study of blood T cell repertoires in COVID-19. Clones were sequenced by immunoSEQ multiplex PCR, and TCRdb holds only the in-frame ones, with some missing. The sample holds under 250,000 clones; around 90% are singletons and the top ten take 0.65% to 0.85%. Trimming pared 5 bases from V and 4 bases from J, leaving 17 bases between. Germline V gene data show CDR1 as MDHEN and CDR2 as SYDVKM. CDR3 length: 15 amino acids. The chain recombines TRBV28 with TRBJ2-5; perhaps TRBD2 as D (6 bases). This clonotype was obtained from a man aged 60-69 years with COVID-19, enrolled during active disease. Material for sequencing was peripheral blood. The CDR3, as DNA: TGTGCCAGCAGTCCGCCAAGACTAGAAGTAGAGACCCAGTACTTC. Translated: CASSPPRLEVETQYF.